This T cell receptor beta chain comes out of a study of blood T cell repertoires in COVID-19. Study-wide context: Donors in the United States, Italy and Spain gave samples during acute or convalescent COVID-19. PBMCs, B-cell-depleted T cells, or T cells were the source of the cDNA or gDNA that made up the material.

Original analysis: Amplification of reference gene primers was used by the study to estimate nucleated cell counts. Only in-frame clones appear in the TCRdb table, and some are missing; sequencing was by immunoSEQ multiplex PCR. V and J calls plus clone size are reproduced from that table; the DNA served to infer D and trimming. The sample yields roughly 68,000 clones, approximately 82% seen once. This CDR3 has 15 residues. Looked up from germline, CDR1 is MNHNY and CDR2 is SVGAGI (reference sequence). The germline V and J ends were trimmed by 5 bases and 0 bases, with 13 bases remaining between them.

Sequences were obtained from peripheral blood. This receptor was identified in an elderly woman with acute or convalescent COVID-19. J is TRBJ1-2 and V is TRBV6-6; D is unresolved. Written as DNA, the CDR3 is TGTGCCAGCAGTCCAAATCCCGGGACTAACTATGGCTACACCTTC. As protein: CASSPNPGTNYGYTF.